The 5 T cell receptor beta chains below all came from one sample that was sequenced in a study of blood T cell repertoires in COVID-19. Only in-frame clones appear in the TCRdb table, and some are missing; sequencing was by immunoSEQ multiplex PCR. The sample carries roughly 180,000 clones, about 90% recorded once. Sequenced sample: peripheral blood. The receptor set was obtained from a man between 70 and 80 years old with active or convalescent COVID-19.

CDR3 in amino acids: CASSVVAGAEQYF. The CDR3 DNA follows: TGTGCCAGCAGTGTGGTAGCGGGCGCCGAGCAGTACTTC. This sequence joins TRBV2 and TRBJ2-7, with 7 bases aligning to TRBD2. V shed 4 bases, J shed 6 bases, and the junction held 6 bases outside the gene matches. This CDR3 comprises 13 residues. The germline V gene has CDR1 SNHLY and CDR2 FYNNEI.

This rearrangement joins TRBV28 to TRBJ2-7; possibly TRBD2 for D (6 bases). The CDR3 runs to 12 residues. V was clipped by 5 bases and J by 6 bases, with 11 bases between them. Germline V gene lookup returns CDR1 MDHEN and CDR2 SYDVKM. CDR3 nucleotides: TGTGCCAGCAGTCGGGACTTTGGCGAGCAGTACTTC. Translation gives CASSRDFGEQYF.

The rearrangement uses TRBV28 and TRBJ2-3; 10 bases are a match to TRBD2. The CDR3 totals 17 residues. Germline CDR1 and CDR2: MDHEN and SYDVKM. The junction had 10 bases not matched to a gene; V was cut back by 3 bases and J by 4 bases. DNA for the CDR3: TGTGCCAGCAGTTTTCGGGGGCTAGCGGGAGCTTCAGATACGCAGTATTTT. This encodes CASSFRGLAGASDTQYF.

The genes are TRBV24-1 and TRBJ2-3, with 8 bases lining up with TRBD2. Trimming at V came to 4 bases and at J to 0 bases, leaving 8 bases not matched to a gene. This CDR3 region has 17 residues. Germline-derived CDR1 and CDR2 are KGHDR and SFDVKD. The CDR3 reads CATSDPRGGVSTDTQYF. CDR3 nucleotides: TGTGCCACCAGTGACCCCCGGGGGGGGGTAAGCACAGATACGCAGTATTTT.

The chain combines TRBV7-9 with TRBJ2-7; TRBD1 agrees at 7 bases. This CDR3 spans 17 amino acids. The germline V gene encodes CDR1 SEHNR and CDR2 FQNEAQ (reference sequence). Trimming took 5 bases from V and 3 from J; bases not matched to a gene: 16. CDR3 in amino acids: CASSPRPGGAPFYEQYF. CDR3 DNA sequence: TGTGCCAGCAGCCCCCGGCCAGGGGGAGCCCCCTTCTACGAGCAGTACTTC.